Shown below are 16 T cell receptor beta chains from a single sample sequenced in a study of response to subunit inactivated influenza vaccine. Using its own MiXCR run on the RT-PCR reads, TCRdb lists one record per CDR3 protein. Here the sample spans approximately 530,000 distinct CDR3 sequences, under 15% being singletons. Sequencing was performed on PBMCs from blood, taken roughly 47 days after vaccination. These receptors all come from a man aged 45-65 years who received an inactivated influenza vaccine.

In this sample, this clonotype turned up many times. This chain uses TRBV5-6 with TRBJ2-2, with D unresolved. CDR3 length: 12 residues. Trimming stripped 5 bases from V and 4 bases from J, with 6 bases between. From germline, CDR1 is SGHDT and CDR2 YYEEEE. The CDR3 here is CASRRSTGELFF. CDR3 DNA sequence: TGTGCCAGCAGACGAAGCACCGGGGAGCTGTTTTTT.

In this sample, this clonotype turned up many times. The chain joins TRBV20-1 to TRBJ2-2, with TRBD1 identical over 7 bases. Germline CDR1 reads DFQATT; CDR2 reads SNEGSKA (reference sequence). V was clipped by 3 bases and J by 5 bases; unmatched bases: 9. The CDR3 is made up of 15 amino acids. The CDR3 DNA follows: TGCAGTGCTAGGGGGACAGTGAGGCGGACCGGGGAGCTGTTTTTT. Protein: CSARGTVRRTGELFF.

The table lists this clonotype with a few counts. The chain links TRBV7-9 to TRBJ2-5, with D possibly TRBD1 on 5 matching bases. The CDR3 is 14 amino acids. The V and J ends lost 1 base and 2 bases respectively, with 8 bases between them. In germline, CDR1 is SEHNR, CDR2 FQNEAQ (reference sequence). The CDR3 spells CASSLDRLQETQYF. The DNA for the CDR3 is TGTGCCAGCAGCTTAGACAGGTTACAAGAGACCCAGTACTTC.

This clonotype was counted only a few times. V usage is TRBV15 and J usage is TRBJ2-1, with TRBD2 identical over 10 bases. CDR3 length equals 16 residues. V was pared by 0 bases and J by 7 bases, with 6 bases of the junction left unmatched. CDR1 and CDR2 from the germline V gene are LNHNV and YYDKDF (reference sequence). CDR3 in DNA: TGTGCCACCAGCAGAGATGCAGCGGGAGGGCGGAATGAGCAGTTCTTC. This sequence encodes CATSRDAAGGRNEQFF.

The J gene is TRBJ2-1, the V gene TRBV6-2 or TRBV6-3; TRBD2 agrees at 9 bases. The length of the CDR3 is 18 residues. From germline, CDR1 is MNHEY and CDR2 SVGEGT. The V segment lost 6 bases and the J segment 6 bases; nucleotides outside the gene matches: 18. The CDR3 loop is CASSLPTPLRGGRNEQFF. The CDR3 bases are TGTGCCAGCAGCCTACCAACCCCATTGCGGGGGGGGCGCAATGAGCAGTTCTTC.

V and J are TRBV5-6 and TRBJ2-7; possible D gene TRBD2, 7 bases. CDR3 size: 16 residues. Per the germline V gene, CDR1 is SGHDT and CDR2 is YYEEEE. Trimming left V 3 bases short and J 2 bases short, with 18 bases between. CDR3 DNA sequence: TGTGCCAGCAGCTACTCCCCTGGGGGGGCAACCTACGAGCAGTACTTC. Translation gives CASSYSPGGATYEQYF.

Points on this clonotype: The final CDR3 position lacks the conserved phenylalanine or tryptophan, pointing to a likely read error. The limits of the CDR3 on the DNA are not certain, so only TCRdb's listed CDR3 is given. The V gene is TRBV6-1, the J gene TRBJ1-3; the table's D gene call, TRBD1, was not cross checked with the DNA. The germline gives CDR1 MNHNS, CDR2 SASEGT. The CDR3 sequence runs 15 residues, both termini included. The CDR3 reads CASSERWGNGNTLYY.

This clonotype was detected only a few times. This chain joins TRBV4-1 and TRBJ1-1, with D perhaps TRBD1 (6 bases). V was trimmed by 3 bases and J by 11 bases, leaving 16 bases between them. Germline CDR1 reads MGHRA; CDR2 reads YSYEKL. The CDR3 consists of 13 residues. CDR3 residues: CASSQGRTEGAFF. The CDR3 DNA sequence: TGCGCCAGCAGCCAGGGGAGGACAGAGGGGGCTTTCTTT.

The CDR3 is CASRPGGPYYEQFF. In DNA, the CDR3 is TGTGCCAGCAGACCGGGAGGCCCCTATTATGAGCAGTTCTTC. This chain links TRBV12-3 or TRBV12-4 with TRBJ2-1, with 7 bases lining up with TRBD2. J gave up 8 bases and V 6 bases, and 10 bases lay outside the gene matches. There are 14 residues in the CDR3.

V and J are TRBV12-3 or TRBV12-4 and TRBJ2-5; 8 bases map to TRBD1. V lost 3 bases, J lost 2 bases, and 5 bases stayed unmatched. The CDR3 extends over 15 amino acids. The CDR3 sequence is CASSFPQGAQETQYF. The CDR3 coding sequence is TGTGCCAGCAGTTTTCCCCAGGGGGCACAAGAGACCCAGTACTTC.

The J gene is TRBJ2-1, the V gene TRBV6-5; possible D gene TRBD2, 7 bases. The CDR3 loop spans 14 amino acids. Germline V gives CDR1 MNHEY, CDR2 SVGAGI. V was pared by 6 bases and J by 10 bases, with 19 bases between. The CDR3 DNA is TGTGCCAGCAGCTACAGGGACTATGCGTCCGAGCAGTTCTTC. This gives the protein CASSYRDYASEQFF.

The chain couples TRBV14 to TRBJ1-6; D not certain. The CDR3 sequence is 15 residues long. V dropped 0 bases and J dropped 7 bases, with 10 bases sitting between them. Germline V gene lookup returns CDR1 SGHDN and CDR2 FVKESK. CDR3 bases: TGTGCCAGCAGCCAAGAAGACCGGGAGAATTCACCCCTCCACTTT. Translated, it gives CASSQEDRENSPLHF.

For this clonotype: The conserved phenylalanine or tryptophan is not found at the CDR3 terminus, so this likely reflects a read error. Because the CDR3's place on the DNA is in doubt, the DNA is left out and the CDR3 is given as listed by TCRdb. V usage is TRBV20-1 and J usage is TRBJ1-2. The CDR3 contains 10 residues when both ends are counted. Per the germline V gene, CDR1 is DFQATT and CDR2 is SNEGSKA (reference sequence). This CDR3 is CSASRGGVRS.

This clonotype was seen a handful of times. V gene TRBV6-2 or TRBV6-3 combines with J gene TRBJ1-6; possible D gene TRBD1, 6 bases. CDR3 length equals 16 residues. V lost 5 bases to trimming and J lost 7 bases, with 18 bases between them. CDR1 MNHEY and CDR2 SVGEGT come from the germline V gene. The CDR3 loop is CASSRQSDRRNSPLHF. CDR3 nucleotide sequence: TGTGCCAGCAGTCGGCAGTCGGACAGAAGAAATTCACCCCTCCACTTT.

CDR3 in amino acids: CASSLYPGGVEQFF. CDR3 in DNA: TGCGCCAGCAGCCTCTACCCTGGGGGAGTTGAGCAGTTCTTC. The rearrangement links TRBV4-1 to TRBJ2-1; D may be TRBD1 or TRBD2 (5 bases each). Trimming removed 4 bases from V and 9 bases from J, with 16 bases in between. The CDR3 covers 14 residues. The germline CDR1 and CDR2 sequences are MGHRA and YSYEKL.

V is TRBV14 and J is TRBJ2-3; 9 nucleotides align to TRBD2. The CDR3 contains 15 residues. With 0 bases clipped from V and 13 bases from J, the junction kept 11 bases outside the gene matches. CDR1 and CDR2 (germline): SGHDN, FVKESK. CDR3 DNA sequence: TGTGCCAGCAGCCAAGAATTACTACGCGGGGGGGGAAAGTATTTT. Translation gives CASSQELLRGGGKYF.